A selection of T cell receptor beta chains follows, all from one sample in a study of OX40 agonist ivuxolimab in advanced cancers. Method: immunoSEQ multiplex PCR; TCRdb's copy keeps in-frame clones and lacks some. The sample records more than 9,000 clones, 65% to 75% being singletons. Sequencing was performed on CD4+ or CD8+ T cells sorted from blood, taken in a trial of the OX40 agonist ivuxolimab. The receptors were sampled from an adult with an advanced solid tumor such as melanoma, head and neck, liver or kidney cancer. The CDR3 runs from the conserved cysteine through the conserved F or W. The order of the fields is J gene, V gene, D gene, clone size, CDR3 protein, CDR3 DNA. A D gene is named only where the DNA matches it firmly. The listing skips clone size in some rows; elsewhere it reads once, few, many or a size class.

j_call: TRBJ2-3
v_call: TRBV13
d_call: TRBD2
clone_size: few
cdr3_aa: CASSPSLGTSGDTDTQYF
cdr3_nt: TGTGCCAGCAGTCCATCCCTAGGGACTAGCGGGGACACAGATACGCAGTATTTT

j_call: TRBJ2-7
v_call: TRBV2
d_call: TRBD2
clone_size: .
cdr3_aa: CASRGLAIYEQYF
cdr3_nt: TGTGCCAGCAGGGGACTAGCGATCTACGAGCAGTACTTC

j_call: TRBJ1-1
v_call: TRBV6-5
d_call: .
clone_size: once
cdr3_aa: CASSYAGGAMNTEAFF
cdr3_nt: TGTGCCAGCAGTTACGCGGGAGGGGCCATGAACACTGAAGCTTTCTTT

j_call: TRBJ2-1
v_call: TRBV2
d_call: TRBD2
clone_size: .
cdr3_aa: CASSEDPTSGIGNEQFF
cdr3_nt: TGTGCCAGCAGTGAAGACCCGACTAGCGGGATAGGCAATGAGCAGTTCTTC

j_call: TRBJ2-7
v_call: TRBV5-4
d_call: .
clone_size: many
cdr3_aa: CASSEVGVLNEQYF
cdr3_nt: TGTGCCAGCAGCGAAGTCGGGGTCTTGAACGAGCAGTACTTC

j_call: TRBJ1-2
v_call: TRBV7-6
d_call: .
clone_size: .
cdr3_aa: CASSLGGAWGYTF
cdr3_nt: TGTGCCAGCAGCTTAGGCGGGGCGTGGGGCTACACCTTC

j_call: TRBJ1-2
v_call: TRBV9
d_call: TRBD1
clone_size: .
cdr3_aa: CASSGEKGARDYGYTF
cdr3_nt: TGTGCCAGCAGCGGAGAAAAGGGGGCGCGGGACTATGGCTACACCTTC

j_call: TRBJ2-1
v_call: TRBV7-8
d_call: TRBD2
clone_size: .
cdr3_aa: CASSPLSGRTHEQFF
cdr3_nt: TGTGCCAGCAGCCCTTTGAGCGGGAGAACACATGAGCAGTTCTTC

j_call: TRBJ2-7
v_call: TRBV2
d_call: .
clone_size: .
cdr3_aa: CASSWAVYEQYF
cdr3_nt: TGTGCCAGCAGTTGGGCCGTCTACGAGCAGTACTTC

j_call: TRBJ1-2
v_call: TRBV9
d_call: .
clone_size: .
cdr3_aa: CASSANKLANYGYTF
cdr3_nt: TGTGCCAGCAGCGCGAACAAGCTCGCTAACTATGGCTACACCTTC

j_call: TRBJ2-5
v_call: TRBV7-9
d_call: TRBD2
clone_size: .
cdr3_aa: CASSIPGLAGVYETQYF
cdr3_nt: TGTGCCAGCAGCATACCGGGACTAGCGGGAGTTTATGAGACCCAGTACTTC

j_call: TRBJ2-1
v_call: TRBV29-1
d_call: .
clone_size: .
cdr3_aa: CSVEDAPGVVNEQFF
cdr3_nt: TGCAGCGTTGAAGATGCACCGGGAGTTGTCAATGAGCAGTTCTTC

j_call: TRBJ2-7
v_call: TRBV28
d_call: .
clone_size: .
cdr3_aa: CASSRGPNSYEQYF
cdr3_nt: TGTGCCAGCAGCCGGGGCCCAAATTCCTACGAGCAGTACTTC

j_call: TRBJ1-1
v_call: TRBV14
d_call: TRBD1
clone_size: .
cdr3_aa: CASSPQIGRGLMNTEAFF
cdr3_nt: TGTGCCAGCAGCCCCCAGATCGGCAGGGGGCTTATGAACACTGAAGCTTTCTTT

j_call: TRBJ2-7
v_call: TRBV10-3
d_call: TRBD2
clone_size: .
cdr3_aa: CAISESELAAYEQYF
cdr3_nt: TGTGCCATCAGTGAGTCCGAGCTAGCGGCCTACGAGCAGTACTTC

j_call: TRBJ2-1
v_call: TRBV7-8
d_call: .
clone_size: .
cdr3_aa: CASSSGTGVYNEQFF
cdr3_nt: TGTGCCAGCAGCTCCGGGACTGGGGTTTACAATGAGCAGTTCTTC

j_call: TRBJ2-1
v_call: TRBV4-1
d_call: TRBD2
clone_size: few
cdr3_aa: CASSQAGTSGNNEGQFF
cdr3_nt: TGCGCCAGCAGCCAAGCCGGGACTAGCGGAAACAACGAGGGGCAGTTCTTC

j_call: TRBJ2-3
v_call: TRBV4-3
d_call: .
clone_size: .
cdr3_aa: CASSQVGRITDTQYF
cdr3_nt: TGCGCCAGCAGCCAAGTGGGCAGAATCACAGATACGCAGTATTTT

j_call: TRBJ2-1
v_call: TRBV11-2
d_call: .
clone_size: .
cdr3_aa: CASSLIDMGPYNEQFF
cdr3_nt: TGTGCCAGCAGCTTAATAGATATGGGACCCTACAATGAGCAGTTCTTC

j_call: TRBJ1-2
v_call: TRBV25-1
d_call: .
clone_size: once
cdr3_aa: CASSGYGYTF
cdr3_nt: TGTGCCAGCAGTGGTTATGGCTACACCTTC

j_call: TRBJ2-7
v_call: TRBV6-5
d_call: .
clone_size: .
cdr3_aa: CASSGHGNYEQYF
cdr3_nt: TGTGCCAGCAGTGGGCATGGAAACTACGAGCAGTACTTC

j_call: TRBJ2-7
v_call: TRBV4-2
d_call: TRBD1
clone_size: .
cdr3_aa: CASSQDEGAPYYEQYF
cdr3_nt: TGTGCCAGCAGCCAAGATGAGGGGGCCCCCTACTACGAGCAGTACTTC

j_call: TRBJ1-1
v_call: TRBV6-1
d_call: TRBD1
clone_size: .
cdr3_aa: CASSRGQEAFF
cdr3_nt: TGTGCCAGCAGCAGGGGGCAGGAGGCTTTCTTT

j_call: TRBJ2-3
v_call: TRBV5-8
d_call: .
clone_size: .
cdr3_aa: CASSRDAGSTDTQYF
cdr3_nt: TGTGCCAGCAGCCGGGACGCGGGGAGCACAGATACGCAGTATTTT

j_call: TRBJ1-5
v_call: TRBV19
d_call: TRBD1
clone_size: .
cdr3_aa: CASSPRQGAYSNQPQHF
cdr3_nt: TGTGCCAGTAGTCCGCGACAGGGCGCCTATAGCAATCAGCCCCAGCATTTT

j_call: TRBJ2-7
v_call: TRBV30
d_call: TRBD2
clone_size: .
cdr3_aa: CAWRTGGPGEQYF
cdr3_nt: TGTGCCTGGAGGACGGGAGGGCCTGGGGAGCAGTACTTC

j_call: TRBJ2-1
v_call: TRBV19
d_call: .
clone_size: .
cdr3_aa: CASSIGLARRSGNEQFF
cdr3_nt: TGTGCCAGTAGTATAGGGCTAGCGAGACGATCTGGCAATGAGCAGTTCTTC

j_call: TRBJ1-1
v_call: TRBV27
d_call: .
clone_size: .
cdr3_aa: CASSLRDPREAFF
cdr3_nt: TGTGCCAGCAGTTTACGTGACCCGCGGGAAGCTTTCTTT

j_call: TRBJ2-3
v_call: TRBV28
d_call: TRBD2
clone_size: .
cdr3_aa: CASSSPLAGGISDTQYF
cdr3_nt: TGTGCCAGCAGTTCCCCTTTAGCGGGAGGGATTTCAGATACGCAGTATTTT

j_call: TRBJ2-7
v_call: TRBV6-5
d_call: TRBD1
clone_size: .
cdr3_aa: CASSWGQGPYEQYF
cdr3_nt: TGTGCCAGCAGTTGGGGACAGGGGCCCTACGAGCAGTACTTC